This passage covers 32 T cell receptor beta chains from one sample sequenced in a study of blood T cell repertoires in COVID-19. Assay used: immunoSEQ multiplex PCR; TCRdb lists only in-frame clones, some missing. The sample lists fewer than 350,000 clones; about 85% were seen once. Sequencing input: PBMCs or T cells enriched from blood (not recorded which). The source is a woman in her forties or fifties who had recovered from COVID-19.

The chain combines TRBV2 with TRBJ2-3, with D tentatively TRBD1 (5 bases). Trimming shortened V by 6 bases and J by 1 base, and 14 bases separated the two germline ends. The V gene's germline CDR1 is SNHLY and CDR2 FYNNEI. The CDR3 is 15 residues long. This chain's CDR3 is CASRYQGLGTDTQYF. The CDR3 nucleotides are TGTGCCAGCAGATACCAGGGTTTAGGCACAGATACGCAGTATTTT.

The chain joins TRBV9 to TRBJ2-5, with 7 bases identical to TRBD2. Germline-derived CDR1 and CDR2 are SGDLS and YYNGEE. The CDR3 has 14 residues. The trim removed 0 bases at V and 5 bases at J, leaving 4 bases unmatched. The CDR3 sequence is CASSVGGGTETQYF. CDR3 coding DNA: TGTGCCAGCAGCGTAGGGGGGGGTACGGAGACCCAGTACTTC.

This clone was recorded only once. The chain links TRBV10-1 to TRBJ2-5, with 9 bases aligning to TRBD1. Germline lookup yields CDR1 WNHNN and CDR2 SYGVQD (reference sequence). The J segment lost 4 bases and the V segment lost 5 bases, leaving 11 bases of the junction unmatched. This CDR3 has 16 residues. The CDR3 sequence is CASSLGTTGGLETQYF. As DNA, the CDR3 is TGCGCCAGCAGTCTCGGAACGACAGGGGGGTTAGAGACCCAGTACTTC.

The chain combines TRBV19 with TRBJ2-3; D might be TRBD2 (5 bases). The V end was cut by 6 bases, the J end by 3 bases, with 10 bases between. There are 13 residues in the CDR3. The V gene's germline CDR1 is LNHDA and CDR2 SQIVND (reference sequence). The CDR3 reads CASRKLGTDTQYF. The CDR3 DNA is TGTGCCAGTAGAAAACTAGGTACAGATACGCAGTATTTT.

The gene calls are TRBV11-2 and TRBJ2-7; no clear D. Looked up from germline, CDR1 is SGHAT and CDR2 is FQNNGV. This CDR3 region has 14 residues. V gave up 7 bases and J gave up 1 base, with 14 bases separating them. In DNA form, the CDR3 reads TGTGCCAGCACCCGTACTCGGGTTTCCTACGAGCAGTACTTC. Amino acid sequence: CASTRTRVSYEQYF.

The V call is TRBV7-3, the J call TRBJ1-6, with D uncertain. Germline values: CDR1 SGHTA, CDR2 FQGTGA. This CDR3 contains 15 residues. V was shortened by 4 bases and J by 1 base, with 8 bases between the two germline ends. The CDR3 bases are TGTGCCAGCAGCTCTGGAGGGTCCTATAATTCACCCCTCCACTTT. Its protein product is CASSSGGSYNSPLHF.

This sequence joins TRBV6-5 and TRBJ1-2, with D tentatively TRBD1 (5 bases). The length of the CDR3 is 13 residues. V was shortened by 6 bases and J by 0 bases, with 8 bases between the two germline ends. Germline V gene lookup returns CDR1 MNHEY and CDR2 SVGAGI. The CDR3 DNA reads TGTGCCAGCAGGGGGGGGGCTAACTATGGCTACACCTTC. As protein: CASRGGANYGYTF.

The chain links TRBV27 to TRBJ1-2; D is unclear. There are 13 residues in the CDR3. Trimming cost V 5 bases and J 6 bases, with 13 bases left between them. The germline gives CDR1 MNHEY, CDR2 SMNVEV (reference sequence). The CDR3 spells CASSTRARNGYTF. The CDR3 region has the DNA TGTGCCAGCAGTACGAGGGCGAGAAATGGCTACACCTTC.

The V and J genes are TRBV29-1 and TRBJ1-1; D not resolved. The germline V and J ends were trimmed by 4 bases and 7 bases, with 13 bases remaining between them. Germline values: CDR1 SQVTM, CDR2 ANQGSEA. The CDR3 spans 12 residues. The CDR3 nucleotides are TGCAGCGTTGGACGGGGAGAAGGTGAAGCTTTCTTT. Encoded protein: CSVGRGEGEAFF.

The chain has TRBV21-1 and TRBJ1-5; the D call TRBD1 from the table was never checked on the DNA. TRBV21-1 is shown as a pseudogene. This CDR3 has 16 residues. In nucleotides, the CDR3 is TGTGCCAGCAGCCGATCGACAGGGCTCTGCAATCAGCCCCAGCATTTT. Translating gives CASSRSTGLCNQPQHF.

This clone was detected only a few times. This chain connects TRBV2 to TRBJ1-5; 8 nucleotides align to TRBD1. V lost 4 bases to trimming and J lost 6 bases; unmatched junction nucleotides: 5. The germline gives CDR1 SNHLY, CDR2 FYNNEI. This CDR3 spans 14 amino acids. CDR3 loop: CASSGTGKAQPQHF. The CDR3 DNA sequence: TGTGCCAGCAGTGGGACAGGGAAGGCTCAGCCCCAGCATTTT.

This clone was observed once. V is TRBV18 and J is TRBJ1-1; the D is unclear. The CDR3 runs 15 residues. The V gene's germline CDR1 is KGHSH and CDR2 LQKENI. The germline V and J ends were trimmed by 2 bases and 5 bases, with 15 bases remaining between them. CDR3 in DNA: TGTGCCAGCTCACCAGTTCGTGGCCAAACAACTGAAGCTTTCTTT. This gives the protein CASSPVRGQTTEAFF.

In its sample, this clone was seen a few times. The chain recombines TRBV7-9 with TRBJ1-2, with 8 bases aligning to TRBD1. V lost 5 bases and J lost 5; bases outside the gene matches: 4. CDR3 length equals 13 residues. Germline V CDR1 and CDR2: SEHNR, FQNEAQ (reference sequence). The CDR3 reads CASSPGQDYGYTF. The CDR3 bases are TGTGCCAGCAGCCCGGGACAGGATTATGGCTACACCTTC.

The chain joins TRBV30 to TRBJ1-6; no clear D. Germline CDR1 GTSNPN, CDR2 SVGIG (reference sequence). This CDR3 spans 15 amino acids. Trimming took 0 bases from V and 7 from J, leaving 13 bases between them. The CDR3, as DNA: TGTGCCTGGAGTGTTTCTCTCCCTCAGAATTCACCCCTCCACTTT. This codes for CAWSVSLPQNSPLHF.

The CDR3 is CASSSPGTGNTSPGYTF. The DNA for the CDR3 is TGTGCCAGCAGCTCACCAGGGACAGGGAATACTTCGCCGGGCTACACCTTC. The chain recombines TRBV7-8 with TRBJ1-2, with 9 bases that match TRBD1. Per germline, CDR1 SGHVS and CDR2 FQNEAQ. Losses at the gene ends were 4 bases for V and 8 bases for J; bases not matched to a gene: 17. The CDR3 covers 17 residues.

This clone has more than one count but fewer than ten. The V gene is TRBV9, the J gene TRBJ2-2; the D gene is possibly TRBD2 (6 bases). With 0 bases removed from V and 0 bases from J, the gap between germline ends came to 21 bases. This CDR3 comprises 20 residues. Germline values: CDR1 SGDLS, CDR2 YYNGEE. CDR3 sequence (DNA): TGTGCCAGCAGCGTAGCGGCTGGACCCGGGACTTTCACGAACACCGGGGAGCTGTTTTTT. This translates into CASSVAAGPGTFTNTGELFF.

This chain joins TRBV7-9 and TRBJ2-7; D unclear. The CDR3 runs 13 residues. From germline, CDR1 is SEHNR and CDR2 FQNEAQ (reference sequence). V was shortened by 5 bases and J by 7 bases, with 15 bases between the two germline ends. The CDR3, as DNA: TGTGCCAGCAGCCCTGACACCTTTGGGGAGCAGTACTTC. Amino acid sequence: CASSPDTFGEQYF.

As regards this clone: Other DNA sequences in this sample translate to the same CDR3. The chain employs TRBV12-3 or TRBV12-4 and TRBJ2-7, with no clear D. The CDR3 consists of 13 residues. The V end lost 1 base, the J end lost 0 bases, and 4 bases lay between the germline ends. The CDR3 bases are TGTGCCAGCAGTTTAGGCAGCTCCTACGAGCAGTACTTC. As protein: CASSLGSSYEQYF.

The chain employs TRBV5-1 and TRBJ1-1; 8 nucleotides align to TRBD1. This CDR3 is 14 amino acids long. Per germline, CDR1 SGHRS and CDR2 YFSETQ. The ends lost 4 bases at V and 1 base at J; junction bases unmatched: 3. DNA of the CDR3: TGCGCCAGCAGCACCGGACAGGGGAACACTGAAGCTTTCTTT. Its protein product is CASSTGQGNTEAFF.

The J gene is TRBJ2-5, the V gene TRBV5-8; 9 bases agree with TRBD2. Trimming removed 2 bases from V and 3 bases from J; junction bases left unmatched: 8. Germline CDR1 reads SGHTS; CDR2 reads YDEGEE. The CDR3 has 16 residues. The CDR3 nucleotides read TGTGCCAGCAGCTTTAGCGGGAGCCTTCCGGAAGAGACCCAGTACTTC. It specifies CASSFSGSLPEETQYF.

The V gene is TRBV5-1, the J gene TRBJ1-1; 7 bases map to TRBD1. The CDR3 is 14 amino acids. In germline, CDR1 is SGHRS, CDR2 YFSETQ. With 4 bases clipped from V and 5 bases from J, the junction kept 8 bases outside the gene matches. The CDR3 sequence: CASSTRQGGTEAFF. CDR3 in DNA: TGCGCCAGCAGCACCCGACAGGGTGGGACTGAAGCTTTCTTT.

The chain combines TRBV7-9 with TRBJ2-3, with TRBD2 matching over 8 bases. Germline-derived CDR1 and CDR2 are SEHNR and FQNEAQ (reference sequence). The trim removed 1 base at V and 0 bases at J, leaving 0 bases unmatched. The CDR3 covers 15 residues. CDR3 coding DNA: TGTGCCAGCAGCTTAGTAGCGGGGAGCACAGATACGCAGTATTTT. This sequence encodes CASSLVAGSTDTQYF. Variable domain in full (rest from reference TRBV7-9 and TRBJ2-3): DTGVSQNPRHKITKRGQNVTFRCDPISEHNRLYWYRQTLGQGPEFLTYFQNEAQLEKSRLLSDRFSAERPKGSFSTLEIQRTEQGDSAMYLCASSLVAGSTDTQYFGPGTRLTVL.

This rearrangement joins TRBV27 to TRBJ1-3; maybe TRBD1 (5 bases). Germline-derived CDR1 and CDR2 are MNHEY and SMNVEV (reference sequence). CDR3 size: 15 residues. The V end lost 3 bases, the J end lost 0 bases, and 9 bases lay between the germline ends. CDR3 protein: CASSFRGVSGNTIYF. The CDR3 region has the DNA TGTGCCAGCAGTTTTAGGGGTGTCTCTGGAAACACCATATATTTT.

This chain links TRBV5-4 with TRBJ1-4; TRBD1 matches 7 bases. In germline, CDR1 is SGHNT, CDR2 YYREEE (reference sequence). V was pared by 2 bases and J by 5 bases, with 3 bases of the junction left unmatched. The CDR3 has 14 amino acids. CDR3 amino acids: CASSLGTANEKLFF. The CDR3 DNA reads as TGTGCCAGCAGCTTAGGGACAGCGAATGAAAAACTGTTTTTT.

This chain links TRBV11-2 with TRBJ2-1, with 11 nucleotides matching TRBD2. In germline, CDR1 is SGHAT, CDR2 FQNNGV. The CDR3 extends over 15 amino acids. V lost 6 bases and J lost 7; bases outside the gene matches: 8. CDR3 loop: CASRRTGTSGNEQFF. CDR3 in DNA: TGTGCCAGCAGGCGTACCGGGACTAGCGGTAATGAGCAGTTCTTC.

This clone came up once. The rearrangement joins TRBV19 to TRBJ2-7; D may be TRBD1 (6 bases). Per the germline V gene, CDR1 is LNHDA and CDR2 is SQIVND (reference sequence). The CDR3 length is 16 residues. The V gene lost 2 bases and the J gene lost 2 bases, with 16 bases spanning the gap. Written as DNA, the CDR3 is TGTGCCAGTAGTATATTTCGGCCAGGGGACCCCTACGAGCAGTACTTC. It codes for CASSIFRPGDPYEQYF.

The chain is built from TRBV18 and TRBJ2-2; 7 bases are a match to TRBD2. In germline, CDR1 is KGHSH, CDR2 LQKENI. Germline trimming cut 2 bases from V and 4 bases from J; bases unmatched to any gene: 4. The CDR3 sequence is 15 residues long. Here the CDR3 reads CASSPVGGSTGELFF. The CDR3 DNA reads TGTGCCAGCTCACCAGTCGGGGGGAGCACCGGGGAGCTGTTTTTT.

The chain links TRBV6-5 to TRBJ2-7; the match to TRBD2 covers 8 bases. This CDR3 region has 14 residues. After removal of 6 bases from V and 6 bases from J, the junction contained 10 bases not matched to a gene. The germline CDR1 and CDR2 sequences are MNHEY and SVGAGI. CDR3 sequence (DNA): TGTGCCAGCAGCCGCTCAGCGGGGGTGTCCGAGCAGTACTTC. Translated: CASSRSAGVSEQYF.

The V call is TRBV6-2 or TRBV6-3, the J call TRBJ2-6, with TRBD2 matching over 11 bases. The CDR3 is 20 residues long. Trimming at V came to 1 base and at J to 3 bases, leaving 11 bases not matched to a gene. The V gene's germline CDR1 is MNHEY and CDR2 SVGEGT. CDR3: CASSYLLLAGVSYGANVLTF. The CDR3 DNA follows: TGTGCCAGCAGTTACTTGTTACTAGCGGGAGTTTCGTATGGGGCCAACGTCCTGACTTTC.

CDR3 DNA: TGTGCCAGCAGCTTGGGCAGGCTGAACACTGAAGCTTTCTTT. Translation: CASSLGRLNTEAFF. This chain connects TRBV5-6 to TRBJ1-1; no reliable D call. Trimming removed 0 bases from V and 0 bases from J, with 6 bases in between. Looked up from germline, CDR1 is SGHDT and CDR2 is YYEEEE. The CDR3 is 14 residues long.

The CDR3 sequence is CASSQGLATHTDTQYF. The CDR3 coding sequence is TGTGCCAGCAGCCAGGGACTAGCGACCCACACAGATACGCAGTATTTT. The chain is built from TRBV5-4 and TRBJ2-3; 10 bases line up with TRBD2. The CDR3 is made up of 16 amino acids. Unmatched junction bases numbered 7, after V lost 4 bases and J lost 2 bases. CDR1 is SGHNT and CDR2 is YYREEE in the germline V gene (reference sequence).

The gene calls are TRBV27 and TRBJ1-1, with a tentative D call TRBD1 (6 bases). With 4 bases removed from V and 4 bases from J, the gap between germline ends came to 13 bases. CDR3 length: 14 residues. Germline V lookup: CDR1 MNHEY, CDR2 SMNVEV (reference sequence). CDR3 DNA: TGTGCCAGCAGTTACAGCCTGGGGGCCACTGAAGCTTTCTTT. Encoded protein: CASSYSLGATEAFF.